A single T cell receptor (beta chain) is shown here with its context. Its antigen is unidentified. Trimming shortened V by 5 bases and J by 6 bases, and 11 bases separated the two germline ends. The germline V gene encodes CDR1 MNHEY and CDR2 SVGAGI. There are 13 residues in the CDR3. These data belong to a study of T cell responses to AZD1222 COVID-19 vaccine. Across the whole study: Pooled samples include second doses given at about 4 or 12 weeks.

Study-wide findings and caveats: Unmutated variant regions are reportedly targeted by nearly half of spike-specific TCRs.

The repertoire was sequenced with immunoSEQ multiplex PCR; TCRdb's copy has only in-frame clones and lacks some. The sample consists of 95,000 to 110,000 clones, around 89% of them appearing once. Material: peripheral blood, obtained on day 0 of AZD1222 vaccination. The receptor was isolated from an adult in good health. The chain has TRBV6-5 and TRBJ1-5; possible D gene TRBD1, 5 bases. Here the CDR3 reads CASSRQQVQPQHF. CDR3 DNA: TGTGCCAGCAGTCGTCAACAGGTTCAGCCCCAGCATTTT.